Listed here are 17 T cell receptor beta chains from one sample, sequenced in a study of OX40 agonist ivuxolimab in advanced cancers. TCRdb's table, derived via immunoSEQ multiplex PCR, lists solely in-frame clones and lacks some. The table has about 77,000 clones, more than 90% seen once. The source was CD4+ or CD8+ T cells sorted from blood, collected in a trial of the OX40 agonist ivuxolimab. The receptors come from an adult with an advanced solid tumor such as melanoma, head and neck, liver or kidney cancer.

The V gene is TRBV30, the J gene TRBJ2-7, with D maybe TRBD1 (5 bases). Germline lookup yields CDR1 GTSNPN and CDR2 SVGIG (reference sequence). The CDR3 is 13 amino acids. V was pared by 0 bases and J by 2 bases, with 8 bases between. CDR3 residues: CAWSVPGTYEQYF. Written as DNA, the CDR3 is TGTGCCTGGAGTGTACCAGGGACCTACGAGCAGTACTTC.

This chain joins TRBV4-3 and TRBJ2-3, with D perhaps TRBD2 (6 bases). V was clipped by 5 bases and J by 1 base, with 13 bases between them. The germline V gene has CDR1 LGHNA and CDR2 YSLEER. The CDR3 has 15 residues. The CDR3 nucleotides are TGCGCCAGCAGCTCTAGCGACTTCGGCACAGATACGCAGTATTTT. Amino acid sequence: CASSSSDFGTDTQYF.

The V call is TRBV15, the J call TRBJ2-3; unclear D gene. The CDR3 has 13 residues. Per the germline V gene, CDR1 is LNHNV and CDR2 is YYDKDF (reference sequence). Trimming removed 5 bases from V and 4 bases from J, with 10 bases in between. CDR3 bases: TGTGCCACCAGCTACCCCCCCCCAGATACGCAGTATTTT. Translated, it gives CATSYPPPDTQYF.

The genes are TRBV5-1 and TRBJ2-3, with D tentatively TRBD1 or TRBD2 (5 bases each). CDR3 length: 14 amino acids. Germline V lookup: CDR1 SGHRS, CDR2 YFSETQ. V was cut by 4 bases and J by 5 bases, with 14 bases left in between. The CDR3 loop is CASSPRDGGDTQYF. CDR3 nucleotide sequence: TGCGCCAGCAGCCCCCGGGACGGTGGAGATACGCAGTATTTT.

The chain uses TRBV6-4 and TRBJ2-1; TRBD2 might be the D (5 bases). This CDR3 is built from 14 residues. The ends were cut back, 4 bases at V and 11 bases at J, with 18 bases in the middle. Looked up from germline, CDR1 is MRHNA and CDR2 is SNTAGT. CDR3 sequence (DNA): TGTGCCAGCAGTGGGGAACTAGGTACAATGAAGCAGTTCTTC. Residues: CASSGELGTMKQFF.

This chain connects TRBV6-5 to TRBJ2-7, with a weak D call TRBD2 (5 bases). CDR1 MNHEY and CDR2 SVGAGI come from the germline V gene. V lost 0 bases to trimming and J lost 3 bases, with 15 bases between them. The CDR3 extends over 16 amino acids. CDR3 in amino acids: CASSYSGLADRYEQYF. CDR3 DNA: TGTGCCAGCAGTTACTCTGGGCTAGCAGACCGCTACGAGCAGTACTTC.

The gene calls are TRBV5-1 and TRBJ1-4, with 8 nucleotides matching TRBD1. The CDR3 totals 18 residues. The ends lost 1 base at V and 2 bases at J; junction bases unmatched: 10. Germline CDR1 SGHRS, CDR2 YFSETQ. The CDR3 region has the DNA TGCGCCAGCAGCTTGCGGGAGCAGGGGGCGCGTACTAATGAAAAACTGTTTTTT. Protein: CASSLREQGARTNEKLFF. Variable domain in full (rest from reference TRBV5-1 and TRBJ1-4): KAGVTQTPRYLIKTRGQQVTLSCSPISGHRSVSWYQQTPGQGLQFLFEYFSETQRNKGNFPGRFSGRQFSNSRSEMNVSTLELGDSALYLCASSLREQGARTNEKLFFGSGTQLSVL.

In this sample, this clone turned up once. The V and J genes are TRBV7-3 and TRBJ2-2, with a weak D call TRBD1 (6 bases). Trimming pared 0 bases from V and 0 bases from J, leaving 14 bases between. The length of the CDR3 is 18 residues. Germline assignment: CDR1 SGHTA and CDR2 FQGTGA. The CDR3 nucleotides read TGTGCCAGCAGCTTAACGACCCGACAGGCCGCGAACACCGGGGAGCTGTTTTTT. Its translation is CASSLTTRQAANTGELFF.

The chain links TRBV29-1 to TRBJ1-1; D gene unclear. The CDR3 consists of 12 residues. The V gene lost 7 bases and the J gene lost 4 bases, with 13 bases spanning the gap. Germline V lookup: CDR1 SQVTM, CDR2 ANQGSEA. For the CDR3, the DNA is TGCAGCGCCAAGGCCCTGGGCACTGAAGCTTTCTTT. Encoded protein: CSAKALGTEAFF.

The chain carries TRBV5-1 and TRBJ2-7; the match to TRBD2 covers 13 bases. V lost 3 bases, J lost 7 bases, and 7 bases stayed unmatched. Germline CDR1 reads SGHRS; CDR2 reads YFSETQ. CDR3 length equals 15 residues. The CDR3 reads CASSSGLAGAWEQYF. Here the CDR3 DNA reads TGCGCCAGCAGCTCTGGACTAGCGGGAGCTTGGGAGCAGTACTTC. Supplemented by reference TRBV5-1 and TRBJ2-7, the full variable domain reads KAGVTQTPRYLIKTRGQQVTLSCSPISGHRSVSWYQQTPGQGLQFLFEYFSETQRNKGNFPGRFSGRQFSNSRSEMNVSTLELGDSALYLCASSSGLAGAWEQYFGPGTRLTVT.

This clone was recorded only once. This chain connects TRBV7-2 to TRBJ1-3; no reliable D call. Trimming removed 1 base at V and 4 bases at J, with 8 bases between. The germline V gene has CDR1 SGHTA and CDR2 FQGNSA. The CDR3 length is 14 residues. In DNA form, the CDR3 reads TGTGCCAGCAGCTTAGGTTTTGGGGGAAACACCATATATTTT. Translated: CASSLGFGGNTIYF.

This rearrangement joins TRBV9 to TRBJ2-7; possible D gene TRBD2, 5 bases. Germline CDR1 SGDLS, CDR2 YYNGEE. Trimming left V 6 bases short and J 1 base short, with 11 bases between. CDR3 length equals 13 residues. Here the CDR3 DNA reads TGTGCCAGCAACCGGGGAGCGTCCTACGAGCAGTACTTC. This translates into CASNRGASYEQYF.

V gene TRBV7-2 combines with J gene TRBJ2-3; 7 bases are a match to TRBD1. This CDR3 contains 16 residues. CDR1 is SGHTA and CDR2 is FQGNSA in the germline V gene. The junction had 10 bases not matched to a gene; V was cut back by 5 bases and J by 2 bases. In nucleotides, the CDR3 is TGTGCCAGCAGCCTGGGACAGTTAAGCTTCACAGATACGCAGTATTTT. Residues: CASSLGQLSFTDTQYF.

This clone was detected a few times. The rearrangement joins TRBV7-9 to TRBJ2-3; D perhaps matches TRBD1 (6 bases). Trimming pared 3 bases from V and 2 bases from J, leaving 12 bases between. The CDR3 spans 15 residues. The germline gives CDR1 SEHNR, CDR2 FQNEAQ (reference sequence). The CDR3 region is CASSFGDKYTDTQYF. DNA for the CDR3: TGTGCCAGCAGCTTCGGGGACAAATACACAGATACGCAGTATTTT.

This chain uses TRBV7-9 with TRBJ2-2; the D is unclear. V was shortened by 5 bases and J by 2 bases, with 12 bases between the two germline ends. The germline V gene encodes CDR1 SEHNR and CDR2 FQNEAQ (reference sequence). This CDR3 is 15 amino acids long. CDR3 protein: CASSLVELNTGELFF. The CDR3 nucleotides read TGTGCCAGCAGCCTGGTAGAGCTTAACACCGGGGAGCTGTTTTTT.

The chain recombines TRBV7-2 with TRBJ2-1, with unresolved D. V was trimmed by 1 base and J by 6 bases, leaving 10 bases between them. Germline V gene lookup returns CDR1 SGHTA and CDR2 FQGNSA. This CDR3 region has 14 residues. The CDR3 nucleotides read TGTGCCAGCAGCTTAGATAGGTTCGCCAATGAGCAGTTCTTC. Protein: CASSLDRFANEQFF.

This clone appeared a single time. The chain recombines TRBV5-1 with TRBJ2-5, with D maybe TRBD2 (5 bases). The germline V and J ends were trimmed by 4 bases and 1 base, with 14 bases remaining between them. This CDR3 region has 15 residues. Germline V gives CDR1 SGHRS, CDR2 YFSETQ. CDR3 nucleotide sequence: TGCGCCAGCAGCAACCTCGGGGATTCCCAAGAGACCCAGTACTTC. It specifies CASSNLGDSQETQYF.